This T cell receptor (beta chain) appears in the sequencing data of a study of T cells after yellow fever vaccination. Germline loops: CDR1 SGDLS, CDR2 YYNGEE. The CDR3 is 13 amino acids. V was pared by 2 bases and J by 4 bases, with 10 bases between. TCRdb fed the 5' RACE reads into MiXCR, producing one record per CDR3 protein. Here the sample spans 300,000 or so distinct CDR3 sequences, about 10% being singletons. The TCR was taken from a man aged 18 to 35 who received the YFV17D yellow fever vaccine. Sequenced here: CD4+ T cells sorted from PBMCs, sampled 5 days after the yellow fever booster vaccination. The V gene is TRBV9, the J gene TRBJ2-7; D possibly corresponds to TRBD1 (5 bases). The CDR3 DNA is TGTGCCAGCAGCGTTTCCCAGGGTTACGAGCAGTACTTC. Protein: CASSVSQGYEQYF.